Sequencing of this TCR beta chain was carried out in a study of response to subunit inactivated influenza vaccine. V gave up 8 bases and J gave up 4 bases; unmatched junction bases: 6. The V gene's germline CDR1 is SQVTM and CDR2 ANQGSEA. The CDR3 is made up of 13 amino acids. TCRdb analysed the RT-PCR reads with MiXCR anew, one entry per CDR3 protein. The sample holds roughly 570,000 distinct CDR3 sequences, roughly 13% seen once. Study observations and caveats: Few additional T cells are recruited per seasonal influenza vaccination, authors suggested.

In regard to this clonotype: Its antigen remains unknown.

The TCR comes from a man in his fifties who received an inactivated influenza vaccine. This chain uses TRBV29-1 with TRBJ2-1; 9 bases agree with TRBD2. Sequences were derived from PBMCs from blood, sampled more than 35 days after vaccination. DNA for the CDR3: TGCAGCACGCGCGGGGGGGGGTACAATGAGCAGTTCTTC. It codes for CSTRGGGYNEQFF.